This T cell receptor (beta chain) was recorded in a study of metastatic and nonmetastatic thyroid tumors. The entire patient cohort was treatment-naive prior to thyroid surgery. TCRdb re-called the PCR reads via MiXCR. In the table there are around 6,000 clones, roughly 30% of which are singletons. This clone occurred a few times. The clonotype originates from a female donor with papillary thyroid cancer or a benign thyroid nodule (not recorded which). Some clones in this sample may be carry-over from other donors' samples. Sample: adjacent normal tissue.

CDR3 sequence reads: CASSPGLAGGGRVQETQYF. CDR3 nucleotides: TGTGCCAGCAGCCCGGGACTAGCGGGAGGGGGTAGGGTCCAAGAGACCCAGTACTTC. The chain couples TRBV9 to TRBJ2-5, with TRBD2 matching 16 bases. The CDR3 covers 19 residues. The V segment lost 4 bases and the J segment 1 base; nucleotides outside the gene matches: 10. Germline assignment: CDR1 SGDLS and CDR2 YYNGEE.